The clone carrying this T cell receptor beta chain was detected a few times. As yet, its antigen is unknown. A multiplex PCR was run with 60 Vbeta primers and 13 Jbeta primers. The data were produced by immunoSEQ multiplex PCR, yet TCRdb's version contains in-frame clones alone and is incomplete. The table records some 77,000 clones, around three quarters of them present only once. CDR3 length: 16 amino acids. Germline loops: CDR1 KGHSH, CDR2 LQKENI. Between the trimmed V and J ends, which lost 0 bases and 4 bases, there was a span of 15 bases. The sample belongs to a study of cytomegalovirus exposure and HLA in healthy donors. Whole-study results and caveats: According to a later analysis, most TCR beta chains associated with CMV appeared HLA-restricted. The authors judged a highly shared variant cluster likely a sequencing artifact. An ancestry cluster, one associated with Asian ancestry, reportedly showed fewer N-insertions than the 666-donor mean in a later analysis.

Sequenced sample: PBMCs. This TCR was sampled from a woman between 40 and 55 years old in good health and CMV-seropositive. The chain carries TRBV18 and TRBJ2-5, with D tentatively TRBD2 (6 bases). The CDR3 region is CASSPPVRTSRETQYF. In nucleotides, the CDR3 is TGTGCCAGCTCACCACCGGTTAGAACTAGCCGAGAGACCCAGTACTTC.